This TCR beta chain was documented in a study of CD8 T cells in Susac syndrome. Random hexamers were used to reverse transcribe an amount of about 0.5 to 1 ug RNA. TCRdb re-derived calls from the immunoSEQ multiplex PCR reads in MiXCR, one entry per CDR3 protein. This sample carries approximately 83,000 distinct CDR3 sequences, approximately 95% of them seen once, and the ten largest clones take approximately 0.92%. The CDR3 runs to 15 residues. The germline gives CDR1 MRHNA, CDR2 SNTAGT. Trimming removed 3 bases from V and 2 bases from J; junction bases left unmatched: 2. The V and J genes are TRBV6-4 and TRBJ2-5; TRBD2 matches at 11 bases. The sample comprised CD8+ T cells from PBMCs. This TCR derives from a human donor with Susac syndrome. The CDR3 coding sequence is TGTGCCAGCAGTGAGACTAGCGGGGAGCAAGAGACCCAGTACTTC. It encodes CASSETSGEQETQYF.